This TCR beta chain was identified in a study of blood T cell repertoires in COVID-19 (dated by TCRdb to between 2020 and 2021). For the wider study: Samples from collaborators originated in the United States, Italy and Spain and spanned both the acute and convalescent phases of COVID-19. Where available, HLA class I and class II types were taken from metadata supplied by the sample provider and were not determined by assay-based typing. Deeply sampled blood TCRbeta repertoires from subjects exposed to, actively infected with, or recovered from COVID-19 were included in the dataset. Sample metadata almost always included a de-identified subject ID, COVID-19 status, age in years and sex. A freely available public database, intended as a resource for researchers studying the immune response to SARS-CoV-2, is where the repertoires were released. The material from the prospective study consisted of cDNA or gDNA derived from T cells, B-cell-depleted T cells, or PBMCs. Samples were obtained from the ongoing ImmuneRACE study (first 160 participants) and from about 1,300 subjects provided by 6 global collaborators. The study at large found these results: The quantity of clinical and demographic metadata differed by source and by participant and was supplied without curation.

Including cysteine and phenylalanine, the CDR3 has 17 amino acids. Only CDR3 DNA remains: 51 bases, in frame from the first base. Relative to germline, V is 7 bases shorter and J is 1 base shorter, with 22 bases between their ends. Based on the germline V gene (reference sequence), the CDR1 and CDR2 sequences are LNHDA and SQIVND. TCRbeta CDR3 regions were amplified from genomic DNA using the immunoSEQ Assay, a bias-controlled multiplex PCR. On the study's bioinformatics: Within the assay, amplification of reference gene primers was used to estimate how many nucleated cells each sample contained. Sequence reads were collapsed and filtered to measure the absolute abundance of every unique TCRbeta CDR3 rearrangement. For each sample, productive Simpson clonality was calculated as the square root of Simpson's diversity index over productive rearrangements. TCRdb obtained this table from immuneACCESS and retained in-frame rearrangements with V and J assigned. These tables miss some clones; where compared with another copy, unresolved V genes account for less than half of the shortfall, and the remainder is unexplained. V, J and clone size are taken as reported in that table, and D and trimming were inferred from the DNA itself. The sample table lists about 180,000 clones, around 85% of them with a count of one. The ten largest clones take up over 7% of the sample.

Comment on this clone: Its target antigen remains unknown. Base-call qualities are not available, and no considerably larger clone is one nucleotide away.

Collaborating institutions collected whole blood in K2EDTA tubes following their own protocols. Collaborator samples were shipped for TCRbeta analysis as frozen whole blood, isolated PBMCs, or DNA extracted from either sample type. This TCR was sampled from a man in his fifties or sixties with active or convalescent COVID-19. The V and J genes are TRBV19 and TRBJ1-1, with no confident D gene call. Sequencing was done on a sample of peripheral blood. The DNA is as follows: TGTGCCAGTATGGCCCGGGGAGGAGGCAACCGGAACACTGAAGCTTTCTTT. The encoded protein is CASMARGGGNRNTEAFF.